These 30 T cell receptor beta chains originate from one sample sequenced in a study of blood T cell repertoires in COVID-19. The method was immunoSEQ multiplex PCR; TCRdb's version includes in-frame clones alone and lacks a portion of them. The sample lists 300,000 or so clones, over 75% seen once, with around 8% in the top ten. The source material was peripheral blood. These receptors were obtained from a woman aged 45-65 years who had recovered from COVID-19.

The chain uses TRBV27 and TRBJ2-7; 9 bases match TRBD1. The J segment lost 2 bases and the V segment lost 4 bases, leaving 9 bases of the junction unmatched. The V gene's germline CDR1 is MNHEY and CDR2 SMNVEV (reference sequence). CDR3 length: 16 residues. The CDR3 DNA reads TGTGCCAGCAGTTGGGGACAGGGCACAAGACCCTACGAGCAGTACTTC. Translating it yields CASSWGQGTRPYEQYF.

In this sample, this clone turned up once. The rearrangement uses TRBV24-1 and TRBJ2-3; no reliable D call. Trimming stripped 3 bases from V and 3 bases from J, with 12 bases between. CDR3 length: 15 amino acids. The germline V gene encodes CDR1 KGHDR and CDR2 SFDVKD. The CDR3, as DNA: TGTGCCACCAGTGATGGTGACGACTGGACAGATACGCAGTATTTT. Protein product: CATSDGDDWTDTQYF.

This chain connects TRBV2 to TRBJ2-7; D might be TRBD1 (8 bases). The germline gives CDR1 SNHLY, CDR2 FYNNEI. Trimming removed 6 bases from V and 6 bases from J, with 18 bases in between. This CDR3 region has 14 residues. The CDR3 DNA is TGTGCCAGCAGAGATACAGGGGGAGGGTCCGAGCAGTACTTC. Protein sequence: CASRDTGGGSEQYF. Complete variable domain (other parts from reference TRBV2 and TRBJ2-7): EPEVTQTPSHQVTQMGQEVILRCVPISNHLYFYWYRQILGQKVEFLVSFYNNEISEKSEIFDDQFSVERPDGSNFTLKIRSTKLEDSAMYFCASRDTGGGSEQYFGPGTRLTVT.

The chain is built from TRBV9 and TRBJ2-1; the D gene is possibly TRBD2 (6 bases). Trimming removed 1 base from V and 12 bases from J, with 14 bases in between. This CDR3 has 13 residues. The germline V gene has CDR1 SGDLS and CDR2 YYNGEE. The CDR3 DNA is TGTGCCAGCAGCGTACCGGGACTCCCTGGGCAGTTCTTC. This encodes CASSVPGLPGQFF.

The V and J genes are TRBV23-1 and TRBJ2-7; D perhaps matches TRBD1 (5 bases). TRBV23-1 is marked as an open reading frame, function uncertain. There are 13 residues in the CDR3. V dropped 0 bases and J dropped 2 bases, with 5 bases sitting between them. The CDR3 sequence: CASSQSDTYEQYF. CDR3 coding DNA: TGCGCCAGCAGTCAATCGGACACCTACGAGCAGTACTTC.

The chain couples TRBV6-6 to TRBJ1-2; TRBD1 is a possible D gene (5 bases). The length of the CDR3 is 13 residues. Germline lookup yields CDR1 MNHNY and CDR2 SVGAGI (reference sequence). Trimming left V 7 bases short and J 5 bases short, with 14 bases between. This chain's CDR3 is CASTQDSDYGYTF. The CDR3 bases are TGTGCCAGCACCCAAGACAGTGATTATGGCTACACCTTC.

The chain couples TRBV29-1 to TRBJ2-5; the match to TRBD2 covers 9 bases. With 4 bases clipped from V and 3 bases from J, the junction kept 9 bases outside the gene matches. This CDR3 has 15 amino acids. Germline V gene lookup returns CDR1 SQVTM and CDR2 ANQGSEA. The chain's CDR3 is CSVGGRLAVEETQYF. Written as DNA, the CDR3 is TGCAGCGTTGGGGGGAGACTAGCGGTCGAAGAGACCCAGTACTTC.

The rearrangement joins TRBV5-1 to TRBJ1-2; TRBD1 matches 8 bases. Germline V gives CDR1 SGHRS, CDR2 YFSETQ. The CDR3 is 14 residues long. Trimming at V came to 4 bases and at J to 7 bases, leaving 9 bases not matched to a gene. Written as DNA, the CDR3 is TGCGCCAGCAGCCCAACCGCAGGGGGCGGTGGCTACACCTTC. It encodes CASSPTAGGGGYTF. Looking up the rest from reference TRBV5-1 and TRBJ1-2 gives the full variable domain: KAGVTQTPRYLIKTRGQQVTLSCSPISGHRSVSWYQQTPGQGLQFLFEYFSETQRNKGNFPGRFSGRQFSNSRSEMNVSTLELGDSALYLCASSPTAGGGGYTFGSGTRLTVV.

The gene calls are TRBV12-3 or TRBV12-4 and TRBJ1-1; TRBD1 is a possible D gene (5 bases). Between the trimmed V and J ends, which lost 5 bases and 12 bases, there was a span of 13 bases. This CDR3 is built from 11 residues. The CDR3, as DNA: TGTGCCAGCAGTCAGGGCGTCGGAACTTTCTTT. Its translation is CASSQGVGTFF.

This chain joins TRBV28 and TRBJ1-2, with TRBD1 identical over 7 bases. Germline lookup yields CDR1 MDHEN and CDR2 SYDVKM. Unmatched junction bases numbered 4, after V lost 4 bases and J lost 2 bases. The CDR3 has 14 amino acids. The CDR3 coding sequence is TGTGCCAGCAGTTCCTCGACAGGGAACTATGGCTACACCTTC. It codes for CASSSSTGNYGYTF.

The rearrangement joins TRBV19 to TRBJ2-7, with D possibly matching TRBD1 (7 bases). Germline V gene sequence: CDR1 LNHDA, CDR2 SQIVND (reference sequence). The CDR3 covers 14 residues. With 6 bases removed from V and 1 base from J, the gap between germline ends came to 13 bases. In DNA form, the CDR3 reads TGTGCCAGTAGCGGACAGGCGGGATCCTACGAGCAGTACTTC. Its translation: CASSGQAGSYEQYF. Together with reference TRBV19 and TRBJ2-7, the CDR3 gives the full variable domain: DGGITQSPKYLFRKEGQNVTLSCEQNLNHDAMYWYRQDPGQGLRLIYYSQIVNDFQKGDIAEGYSVSREKKESFPLTVTSAQKNPTAFYLCASSGQAGSYEQYFGPGTRLTVT.

This chain joins TRBV6-5 and TRBJ2-7; D is possibly TRBD2 (6 bases). Germline CDR1 and CDR2: MNHEY and SVGAGI. This CDR3 is built from 15 residues. V lost 0 bases, J lost 3 bases, and 12 bases lay in between. The CDR3 DNA reads TGTGCCAGCAGTTACTCGTCCGGGAGCAGCTACGAGCAGTACTTC. It is translated as CASSYSSGSSYEQYF.

This chain uses TRBV5-1 with TRBJ1-5, with 8 bases aligning to TRBD1. The CDR3 totals 14 residues. Trimming took 5 bases from V and 8 from J; bases not matched to a gene: 9. Germline loops: CDR1 SGHRS, CDR2 YFSETQ. CDR3 region: CASSRQGSGEPQHF. CDR3 nucleotides: TGCGCCAGCAGTAGACAGGGGTCGGGAGAGCCCCAGCATTTT.

This clone was recorded a few times. The chain couples TRBV11-1 to TRBJ1-5; the D is unclear. CDR3 length: 14 amino acids. Deletions cut 1 base from V and 0 bases from J, with 4 bases between. CDR1 and CDR2 (germline): SGHAT, FQDESV (reference sequence). The chain's CDR3 is CASSLDGSNQPQHF. The CDR3 nucleotides read TGTGCCAGCAGCTTAGACGGTAGCAATCAGCCCCAGCATTTT. The full variable domain, its missing parts supplied by reference TRBV11-1 and TRBJ1-5, is EAEVAQSPRYKITEKSQAVAFWCDPISGHATLYWYRQILGQGPELLVQFQDESVVDDSQLPKDRFSAERLKGVDSTLKIQPAELGDSAMYLCASSLDGSNQPQHFGDGTRLSIL.

V and J are TRBV18 and TRBJ1-1; 10 bases fit TRBD1. The J segment lost 1 base and the V segment lost 2 bases, leaving 10 bases of the junction unmatched. CDR3 size: 18 residues. Germline V gives CDR1 KGHSH, CDR2 LQKENI. The CDR3 sequence: CASSPRQGASRGNTEAFF. The CDR3 DNA follows: TGTGCCAGCTCACCAAGACAGGGGGCCTCTCGGGGGAACACTGAAGCTTTCTTT.

This clone has just one count. The chain employs TRBV29-1 and TRBJ2-7; 7 positions agree with TRBD2. The CDR3 loop spans 13 amino acids. Germline V gene sequence: CDR1 SQVTM, CDR2 ANQGSEA. Trimming at V came to 4 bases and at J to 6 bases, leaving 9 bases not matched to a gene. DNA of the CDR3: TGCAGCGTTGGAGGTGCGGGAGCGACCGAGCAGTACTTC. Protein sequence: CSVGGAGATEQYF.

J is TRBJ1-1 and V is TRBV28; D ambiguous. The V end was cut by 1 base, the J end by 11 bases, with 11 bases between. The length of the CDR3 is 12 residues. CDR1 and CDR2 (germline): MDHEN, SYDVKM. CDR3 DNA sequence: TGTGCCAGCAGTTTATATTTTGGGGAGGCTTTCTTT. Translated: CASSLYFGEAFF.

The V call is TRBV11-3, the J call TRBJ2-2, with D possibly TRBD2 on 5 matching bases. V lost 1 base, J lost 2 bases, and 5 bases lay in between. The germline V gene encodes CDR1 SGHNT and CDR2 YENEEA. This CDR3 is built from 14 residues. CDR3 region: CASSLGTNTGELFF. In DNA form, the CDR3 reads TGTGCCAGCAGCTTAGGGACTAACACCGGGGAGCTGTTTTTT.

CDR3 coding DNA: TGTGCCAGCAGCCCGATACGGGTTGCCAAAAACATTCAGTACTTC. This codes for CASSPIRVAKNIQYF. The chain couples TRBV7-2 to TRBJ2-4; D call uncertain. This CDR3 has 15 amino acids. Germline-derived CDR1 and CDR2 are SGHTA and FQGNSA. V was shortened by 5 bases and J by 1 base, with 12 bases between the two germline ends.

The chain combines TRBV10-3 with TRBJ2-3; 14 nucleotides align to TRBD2. The CDR3 totals 15 residues. The trim removed 10 bases at V and 6 bases at J, leaving 9 bases unmatched. In germline, CDR1 is ENHRY, CDR2 SYGVKD. The CDR3 region has the DNA TGTGCCACTATGACTAGCGGGGGGGAAATGGATACGCAGTATTTT. Protein product: CATMTSGGEMDTQYF.

The rearrangement joins TRBV10-3 to TRBJ2-6; 8 bases are shared with TRBD1. CDR3 length equals 15 residues. Germline CDR1 reads ENHRY; CDR2 reads SYGVKD. Germline trimming cut 10 bases from V and 2 bases from J; bases unmatched to any gene: 7. CDR3 sequence reads: CATGQGRAGANVLTF. The CDR3 DNA reads as TGTGCCACAGGACAGGGTAGGGCTGGGGCCAACGTCCTGACTTTC.

This clone was seen a single time. The rearrangement links TRBV30 to TRBJ2-1; TRBD2 is a possible D gene (5 bases). Between the trimmed V and J ends, which lost 4 bases and 0 bases, there was a span of 10 bases. The CDR3 sequence is 14 residues long. CDR1 is GTSNPN and CDR2 is SVGIG in the germline V gene (reference sequence). The CDR3 bases are TGTGCCTGGACCCCGGGATTCTCCTACAATGAGCAGTTCTTC. Protein: CAWTPGFSYNEQFF.

This clone was seen a handful of times. V and J are TRBV6-2 or TRBV6-3 and TRBJ1-6; the match to TRBD1 covers 7 bases. V shed 2 bases and J 4 bases; nucleotides not matched to a gene: 2. Germline V lookup: CDR1 MNHEY, CDR2 SVGEGT. The CDR3 consists of 15 residues. CDR3 DNA sequence: TGTGCCAGCAGTTACCCGGGACAGTATAATTCACCCCTCCACTTT. Encoded protein: CASSYPGQYNSPLHF.

The chain is built from TRBV7-2 and TRBJ2-7; D not certain. V was cut by 1 base and J by 3 bases, with 10 bases left in between. The CDR3 sequence is 14 residues long. The germline V gene has CDR1 SGHTA and CDR2 FQGNSA. CDR3 nucleotide sequence: TGTGCCAGCAGCTTAGACGCGGCGAGCTACGAGCAGTACTTC. Protein sequence: CASSLDAASYEQYF.

The chain recombines TRBV11-2 with TRBJ2-2, with 9 bases identical to TRBD2. The J segment lost 1 base and the V segment lost 3 bases, leaving 3 bases of the junction unmatched. The germline CDR1 and CDR2 sequences are SGHAT and FQNNGV. The CDR3 has 16 residues. The CDR3 spells CASSFLLAGNTGELFF. CDR3 in DNA: TGTGCCAGCAGCTTTTTACTAGCGGGGAACACCGGGGAGCTGTTTTTT.

This chain joins TRBV28 and TRBJ2-3; 7 nucleotides align to TRBD2. Per the germline V gene, CDR1 is MDHEN and CDR2 is SYDVKM. J was trimmed by 3 bases and V by 6 bases; bases with no gene match: 9. The CDR3 is made up of 15 amino acids. DNA for the CDR3: TGTGCCAGCAGCCCGCGGGGCGGGGGAACAGATACGCAGTATTTT. Its protein is CASSPRGGGTDTQYF.

The V and J genes are TRBV9 and TRBJ1-1; 7 positions match TRBD1. Germline V gene lookup returns CDR1 SGDLS and CDR2 YYNGEE. The CDR3 extends over 13 amino acids. V lost 2 bases and J lost 7; bases outside the gene matches: 5. Written as DNA, the CDR3 is TGTGCCAGCAGCGTTACTTGGACAGGTGAAGCTTTCTTT. Protein sequence: CASSVTWTGEAFF.

The gene calls are TRBV10-2 and TRBJ1-1, with no clear D. This CDR3 spans 15 amino acids. V was pared by 4 bases and J by 0 bases, with 12 bases between. Germline CDR1 WSHSY, CDR2 SAAADI. The CDR3 bases are TGCGCCAGCAGTGCCCTACCTTCCTTGAACACTGAAGCTTTCTTT. Translating gives CASSALPSLNTEAFF.

This rearrangement joins TRBV27 to TRBJ1-6; weak D call: TRBD1 (5 bases). Between the trimmed V and J ends, which lost 4 bases and 11 bases, there was a span of 21 bases. The CDR3 covers 16 residues. Germline CDR1 is MNHEY and CDR2 is SMNVEV (reference sequence). The CDR3 is CASSSSGGIPPTPLHF. CDR3 in DNA: TGTGCCAGCAGTTCCTCGGGGGGGATTCCCCCGACACCCCTCCACTTT.

The chain joins TRBV18 to TRBJ2-2; 8 nucleotides agree with TRBD1. Germline V gene data show CDR1 as KGHSH and CDR2 as LQKENI. The CDR3 extends over 14 amino acids. With 7 bases clipped from V and 3 bases from J, the junction kept 4 bases outside the gene matches. CDR3: CASLQGADTGELFF. Here the CDR3 DNA reads TGTGCCAGCTTGCAGGGGGCGGACACCGGGGAGCTGTTTTTT. Supplemented by reference TRBV18 and TRBJ2-2, the full variable domain reads NAGVMQNPRHLVRRRGQEARLRCSPMKGHSHVYWYRQLPEEGLKFMVYLQKENIIDESGMPKERFSAEFPKEGPSILRIQQVVRGDSAAYFCASLQGADTGELFFGEGSRLTVL.